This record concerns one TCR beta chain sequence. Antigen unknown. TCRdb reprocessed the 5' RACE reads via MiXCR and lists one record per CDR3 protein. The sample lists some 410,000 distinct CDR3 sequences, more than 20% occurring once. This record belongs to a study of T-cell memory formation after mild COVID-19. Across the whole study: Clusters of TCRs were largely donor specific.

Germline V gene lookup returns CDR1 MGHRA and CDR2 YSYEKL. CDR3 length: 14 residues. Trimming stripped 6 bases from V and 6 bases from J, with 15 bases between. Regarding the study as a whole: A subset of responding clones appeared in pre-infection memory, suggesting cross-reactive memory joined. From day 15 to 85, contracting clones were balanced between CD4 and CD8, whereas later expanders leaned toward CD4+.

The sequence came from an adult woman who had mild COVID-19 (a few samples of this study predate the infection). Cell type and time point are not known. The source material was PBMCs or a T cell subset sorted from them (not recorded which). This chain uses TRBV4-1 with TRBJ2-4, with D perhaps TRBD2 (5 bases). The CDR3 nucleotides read TGCGCCAGCAGTATACCCGGGGTAATAAACATTCAGTACTTC. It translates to CASSIPGVINIQYF.